This TCR beta chain was captured by sequencing in a study of PD-1 blockade in classical Hodgkin lymphoma. In its sample, this clone was seen a few times. Sequencing was performed with immunoSEQ multiplex PCR; in TCRdb, only in-frame clones are kept and a portion is missing. The sample carries about 100,000 clones, approximately 80% recorded once. After autologous stem cell transplantation all patients relapsed, and prior brentuximab vedotin exposure differed between cohorts. Trimming shortened V by 0 bases and J by 3 bases, and 18 bases separated the two germline ends. The CDR3 runs to 18 residues. Per the germline V gene, CDR1 is SGHTS and CDR2 is YDEGEE.

This sequence joins TRBV5-8 and TRBJ2-2; weak D call: TRBD2 (6 bases). The receptor was isolated from a human donor with classical Hodgkin lymphoma. Sequences were derived from peripheral blood mononuclear cells (PBMCs), sampled at baseline. CDR3 sequence reads: CASSLAPNGEAHTGELFF. Here the CDR3 DNA reads TGTGCCAGCAGCTTGGCCCCGAACGGGGAGGCCCACACCGGGGAGCTGTTTTTT.